This is a list of T cell receptor beta chains from one sample in a study of shared clonotypes between healthy human individuals. Produced via immunoSEQ multiplex PCR; TCRdb's table is partial and in-frame only. Of around 2.1 million clones listed, approximately 94% were seen once; the top ten hold less than 0.15%. Sequenced sample: naive CD4+ T cells sorted from blood. The receptor source for this set is a man aged 18 to 30 in good health. Each CDR3 is given with its conserved first and last residue. Each record gives: J gene, D gene, V gene, clone size, CDR3 protein, CDR3 DNA. D genes are given only for firm matches. The listing skips clone size in some rows; elsewhere it reads once, few, many or a size class.

>TRBJ1-2|-|TRBV4-3|-
CASSQDGTARTHGYTF
TGCGCCAGCAGCCAAGATGGAACAGCCAGGACCCATGGCTACACCTTC
>TRBJ1-2|-|TRBV12-5|-
CASGLPGEGGYTF
TGTGCTAGTGGTCTACCAGGGGAAGGAGGCTACACCTTC
>TRBJ2-7|-|TRBV11-2|-
CASSPASGVAYEQYF
TGTGCCAGCAGCCCTGCTAGTGGGGTGGCCTACGAGCAGTACTTC
>TRBJ2-4|-|TRBV7-9|-
CASSPEAIGSFCF
TGTGCCAGCAGCCCCGAAGCAATTGGGAGCTTTTGCTTC
>TRBJ2-5|TRBD2|TRBV10-2|-
CASLLGQAGEETQYF
TGCGCCAGCCTACTCGGCCAAGCGGGAGAAGAGACCCAGTACTTC
>TRBJ2-3|-|TRBV29-1|-
CSASPGPNTDTQYF
TGCAGCGCTTCTCCGGGACCAAACACAGATACGCAGTATTTT
>TRBJ1-2|-|TRBV2|-
CASSEDAPNYGYTF
TGTGCCAGCAGTGAAGACGCTCCGAACTATGGCTACACCTTC
>TRBJ2-7|-|TRBV27|-
CASSLSLKGAYEQYF
TGTGCCAGCAGTTTATCGTTAAAGGGGGCCTACGAGCAGTACTTC
>TRBJ2-1|TRBD2|TRBV6-4|-
CASSDQGLAGYNEQFF
TGTGCCAGCAGTGACCAAGGACTAGCGGGGTACAATGAGCAGTTCTTC
>TRBJ2-7|-|TRBV11-2|-
CASSLTWGGRNEQYF
TGTGCCAGCAGCTTAACTTGGGGGGGCCGAAACGAGCAGTACTTC
>TRBJ1-4|-|TRBV4-1|-
CASSDRRPINEKLFF
TGCGCCAGCAGCGACAGAAGGCCGATTAATGAAAAACTGTTTTTT
>TRBJ2-7|-|TRBV6-5|once
CASSLGQTYEQYF
TGTGCCAGCAGTTTAGGACAGACCTACGAGCAGTACTTC
>TRBJ2-5|-|TRBV25-1|-
CASSPLDREETQYF
TGTGCCAGCAGTCCCTTGGACCGAGAAGAGACCCAGTACTTC
>TRBJ2-3|TRBD1|TRBV5-1|-
CASSFFDRVGTDTQYF
TGCGCCAGCAGCTTTTTCGACAGGGTTGGCACAGATACGCAGTATTTT
>TRBJ1-6|-|TRBV6-4|-
CASSTSREAYNSPLHF
TGTGCCAGCAGCACGTCCAGGGAAGCCTATAATTCACCCCTCCACTTT
>TRBJ2-2|TRBD2|TRBV10-2|-
CASRLNLAGGPAGELFF
TGCGCCAGCAGGCTCAACCTAGCGGGGGGGCCTGCCGGGGAGCTGTTTTTT
>TRBJ2-7|-|TRBV28|-
CASRGVGAPYEQYF
TGTGCCAGCAGAGGGGTCGGGGCCCCCTACGAGCAGTACTTC
>TRBJ2-7|TRBD1|TRBV27|-
CASSSRQGRVGEQYF
TGTGCCAGCAGTTCCCGACAGGGGCGTGTGGGGGAGCAGTACTTC
>TRBJ2-3|TRBD2|TRBV7-2|-
CASSTGLVRRTDTQYF
TGTGCCAGCAGCACCGGACTAGTACGCCGCACAGATACGCAGTATTTT
>TRBJ2-7|-|TRBV5-6|-
CASSSADGGGLKQYF
TGTGCCAGCAGCTCCGCCGACGGGGGTGGTCTAAAGCAGTACTTC
>TRBJ2-2|-|TRBV30|-
CAWRPGGELFF
TGTGCCTGGCGCCCTGGGGGGGAGCTGTTTTTT
>TRBJ2-2|TRBD2|TRBV18|few
CASSPGTSGTNTGELFF
TGTGCCAGCTCTCCAGGGACTAGCGGGACGAACACCGGGGAGCTGTTTTTT
>TRBJ2-7|-|TRBV30|once
CAWSVRGAHEQYF
TGTGCCTGGAGTGTAAGGGGAGCCCACGAGCAGTACTTC